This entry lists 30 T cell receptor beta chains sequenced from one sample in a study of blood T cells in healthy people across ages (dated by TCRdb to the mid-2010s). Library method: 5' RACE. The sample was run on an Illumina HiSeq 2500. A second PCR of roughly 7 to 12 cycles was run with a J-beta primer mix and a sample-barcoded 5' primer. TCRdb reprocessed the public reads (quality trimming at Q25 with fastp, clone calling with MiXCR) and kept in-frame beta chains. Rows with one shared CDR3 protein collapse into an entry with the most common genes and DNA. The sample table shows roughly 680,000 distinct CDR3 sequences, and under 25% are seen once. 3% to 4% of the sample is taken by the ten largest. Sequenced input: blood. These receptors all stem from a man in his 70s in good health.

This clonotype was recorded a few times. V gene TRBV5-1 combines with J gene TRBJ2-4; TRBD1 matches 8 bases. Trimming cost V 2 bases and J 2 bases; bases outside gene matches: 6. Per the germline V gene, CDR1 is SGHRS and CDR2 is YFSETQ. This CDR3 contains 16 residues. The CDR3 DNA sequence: TGCGCCAGCAGCTTTGGACAGGGTGCAACCAAAAACATTCAGTACTTC. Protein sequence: CASSFGQGATKNIQYF.

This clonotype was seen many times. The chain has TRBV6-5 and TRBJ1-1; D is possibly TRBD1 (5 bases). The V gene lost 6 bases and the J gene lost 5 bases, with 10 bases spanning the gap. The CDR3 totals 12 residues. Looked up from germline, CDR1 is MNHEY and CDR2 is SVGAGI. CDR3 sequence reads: CASSRDGTEAFF. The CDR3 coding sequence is TGTGCCAGCAGCCGGGACGGAACTGAAGCTTTCTTT.

The CDR3 coding sequence is TGTGCCAGCAGTTTCGGACAGGGGGATCGAGGCTACACCTTC. The encoded protein is CASSFGQGDRGYTF. V and J are TRBV12-3 or TRBV12-4 and TRBJ1-2, with 10 nucleotides matching TRBD1. The CDR3 is 14 amino acids. J was trimmed by 8 bases and V by 3 bases; bases with no gene match: 6.

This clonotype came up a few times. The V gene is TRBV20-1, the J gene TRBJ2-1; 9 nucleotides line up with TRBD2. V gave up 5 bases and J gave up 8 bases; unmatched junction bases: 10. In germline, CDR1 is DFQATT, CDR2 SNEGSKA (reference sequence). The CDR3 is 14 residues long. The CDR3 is CSAPRGGRADEQFF. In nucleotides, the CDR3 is TGCAGTGCTCCCCGGGGCGGGAGGGCCGATGAGCAGTTCTTC.

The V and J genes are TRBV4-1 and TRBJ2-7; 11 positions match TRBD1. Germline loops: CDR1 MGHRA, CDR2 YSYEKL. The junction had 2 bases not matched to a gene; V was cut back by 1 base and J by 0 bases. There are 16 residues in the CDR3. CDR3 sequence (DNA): TGCGCCAGCAGCCAAGTGGGGACAGGGGGCTCCTACGAGCAGTACTTC. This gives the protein CASSQVGTGGSYEQYF.

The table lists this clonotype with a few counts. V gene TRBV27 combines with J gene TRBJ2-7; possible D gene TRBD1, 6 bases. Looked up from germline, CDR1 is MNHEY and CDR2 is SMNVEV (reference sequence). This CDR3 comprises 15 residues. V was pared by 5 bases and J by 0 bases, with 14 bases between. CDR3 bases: TGTGCCAGCAGTATCAGGGGTTTAGGCTCCTACGAGCAGTACTTC. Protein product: CASSIRGLGSYEQYF.

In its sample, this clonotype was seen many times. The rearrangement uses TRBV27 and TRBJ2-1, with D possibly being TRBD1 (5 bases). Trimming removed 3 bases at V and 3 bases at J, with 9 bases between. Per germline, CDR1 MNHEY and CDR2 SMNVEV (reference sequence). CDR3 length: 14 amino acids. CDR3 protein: CASSLWGSYNEQFF. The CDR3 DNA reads TGTGCCAGCAGTTTGTGGGGCAGCTACAATGAGCAGTTCTTC.

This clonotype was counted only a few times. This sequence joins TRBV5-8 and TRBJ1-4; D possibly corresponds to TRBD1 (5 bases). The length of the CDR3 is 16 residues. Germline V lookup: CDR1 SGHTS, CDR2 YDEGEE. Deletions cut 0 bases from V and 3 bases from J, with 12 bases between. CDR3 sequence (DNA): TGTGCCAGCAGCTTGGCTTTCAGGGCACCTAATGAAAAACTGTTTTTT. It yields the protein CASSLAFRAPNEKLFF.

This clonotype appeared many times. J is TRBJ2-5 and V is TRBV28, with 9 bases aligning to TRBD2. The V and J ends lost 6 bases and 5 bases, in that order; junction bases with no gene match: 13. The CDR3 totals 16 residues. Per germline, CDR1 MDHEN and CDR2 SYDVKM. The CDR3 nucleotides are TGTGCCAGCAGCATGGGGGTAGCGGGAGTCATTGAGACCCAGTACTTC. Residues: CASSMGVAGVIETQYF.

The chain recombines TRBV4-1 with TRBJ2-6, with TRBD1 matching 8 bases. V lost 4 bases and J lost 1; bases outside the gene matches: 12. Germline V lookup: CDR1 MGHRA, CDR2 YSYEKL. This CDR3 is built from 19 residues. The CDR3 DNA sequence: TGCGCCAGCAGCCCACAGACAGGGGCGTTGGAGTCTGGGGCCAACGTCCTGACTTTC. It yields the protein CASSPQTGALESGANVLTF.

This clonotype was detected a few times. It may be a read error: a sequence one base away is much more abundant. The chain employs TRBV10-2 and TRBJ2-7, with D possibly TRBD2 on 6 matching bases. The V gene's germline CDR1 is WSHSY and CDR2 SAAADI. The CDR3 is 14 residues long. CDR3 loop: CANSGVSGVAEQYF. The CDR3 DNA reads TGCGCCAACAGTGGAGTGTCGGGAGTCGCCGAGCAGTACTTC.

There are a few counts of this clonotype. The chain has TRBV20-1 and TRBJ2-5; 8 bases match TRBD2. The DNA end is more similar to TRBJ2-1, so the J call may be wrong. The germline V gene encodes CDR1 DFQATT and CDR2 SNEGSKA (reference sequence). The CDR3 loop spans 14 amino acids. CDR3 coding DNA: TGCAGTGCTAGAGTTAGCGGGAAAAACAATGAGCAGTTCTTC. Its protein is CSARVSGKNNEQFF.

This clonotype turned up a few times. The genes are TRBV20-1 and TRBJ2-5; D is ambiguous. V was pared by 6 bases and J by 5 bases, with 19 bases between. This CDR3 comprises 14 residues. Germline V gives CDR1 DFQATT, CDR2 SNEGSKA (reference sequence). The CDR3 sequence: CSAIGPNQGETQYF. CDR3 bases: TGCAGTGCCATCGGACCAAATCAAGGGGAGACCCAGTACTTC.

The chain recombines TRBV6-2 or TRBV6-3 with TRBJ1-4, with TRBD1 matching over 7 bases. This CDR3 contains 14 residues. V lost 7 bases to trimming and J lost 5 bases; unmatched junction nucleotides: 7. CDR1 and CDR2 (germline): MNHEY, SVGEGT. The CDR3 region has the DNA TGTGCCAGCAAACTACAGGGGCGGAATGAAAAACTGTTTTTT. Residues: CASKLQGRNEKLFF.

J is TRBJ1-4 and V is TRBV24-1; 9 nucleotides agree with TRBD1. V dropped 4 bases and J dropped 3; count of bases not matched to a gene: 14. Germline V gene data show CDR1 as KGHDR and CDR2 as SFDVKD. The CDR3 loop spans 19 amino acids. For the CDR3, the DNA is TGTGCCACCAGTGACCGGCGGACAGGGGCCCTAGTCGCTAATGAAAAACTGTTTTTT. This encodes CATSDRRTGALVANEKLFF.

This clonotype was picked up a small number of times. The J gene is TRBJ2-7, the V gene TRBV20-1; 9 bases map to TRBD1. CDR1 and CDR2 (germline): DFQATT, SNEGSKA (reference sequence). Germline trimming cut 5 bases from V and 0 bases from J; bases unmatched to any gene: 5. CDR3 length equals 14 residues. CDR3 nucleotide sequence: TGCAGTGCTTCTCAGACAGGGGGCTCCTACGAGCAGTACTTC. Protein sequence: CSASQTGGSYEQYF.

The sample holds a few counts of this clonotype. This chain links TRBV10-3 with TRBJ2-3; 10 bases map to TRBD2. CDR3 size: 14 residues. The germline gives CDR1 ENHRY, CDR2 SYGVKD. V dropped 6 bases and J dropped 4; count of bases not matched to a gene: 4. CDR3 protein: CAIRPGLAADTQYF. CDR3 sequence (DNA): TGTGCCATCAGACCAGGACTAGCGGCAGATACGCAGTATTTT.

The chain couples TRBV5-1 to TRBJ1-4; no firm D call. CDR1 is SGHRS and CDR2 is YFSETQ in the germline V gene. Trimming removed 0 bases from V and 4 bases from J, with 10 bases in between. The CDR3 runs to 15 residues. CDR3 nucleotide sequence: TGCGCCAGCAGCTTGGCGACGGTGGATAATGAAAAACTGTTTTTT. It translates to CASSLATVDNEKLFF.

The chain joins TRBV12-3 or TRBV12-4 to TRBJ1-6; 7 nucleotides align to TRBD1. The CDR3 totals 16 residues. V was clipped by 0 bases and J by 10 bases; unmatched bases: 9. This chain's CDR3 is CASSLAQGGFGSPLHF. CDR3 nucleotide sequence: TGTGCCAGCAGTTTAGCCCAGGGGGGGTTTGGGTCACCCCTCCACTTT.

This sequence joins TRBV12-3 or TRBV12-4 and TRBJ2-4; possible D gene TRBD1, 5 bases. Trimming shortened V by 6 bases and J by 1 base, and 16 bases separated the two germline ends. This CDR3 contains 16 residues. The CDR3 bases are TGTGCCAGCAGCCTTGGCAGGGCGGTGGCCAAAAACATTCAGTACTTC. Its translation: CASSLGRAVAKNIQYF.

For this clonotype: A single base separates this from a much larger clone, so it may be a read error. In nucleotides, the CDR3 is TGTGCCAGCAGCTTAGAGGCGAATCAGCCCCAGCATTTT. Its translation: CASSLEANQPQHF. V usage is TRBV7-2 and J usage is TRBJ1-5; D remains ambiguous. The ends were cut back, 1 base at V and 4 bases at J, with 5 bases in the middle. Looked up from germline, CDR1 is SGHTA and CDR2 is FQGNSA. The length of the CDR3 is 13 residues.

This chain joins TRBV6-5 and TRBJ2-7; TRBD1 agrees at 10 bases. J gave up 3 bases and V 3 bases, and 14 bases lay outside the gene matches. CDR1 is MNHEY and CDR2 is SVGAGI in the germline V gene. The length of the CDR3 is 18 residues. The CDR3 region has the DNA TGTGCCAGCAGTTATAGGGAAAAGGCATGGGACAGGGGCTACGAGCAGTACTTC. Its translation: CASSYREKAWDRGYEQYF.

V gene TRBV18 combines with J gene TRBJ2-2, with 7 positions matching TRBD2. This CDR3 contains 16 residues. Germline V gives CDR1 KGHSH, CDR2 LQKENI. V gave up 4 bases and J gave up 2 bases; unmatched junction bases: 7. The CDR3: CASSRLSGINTGELFF. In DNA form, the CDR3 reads TGTGCCAGCTCACGCTTAAGCGGGATAAACACCGGGGAGCTGTTTTTT.

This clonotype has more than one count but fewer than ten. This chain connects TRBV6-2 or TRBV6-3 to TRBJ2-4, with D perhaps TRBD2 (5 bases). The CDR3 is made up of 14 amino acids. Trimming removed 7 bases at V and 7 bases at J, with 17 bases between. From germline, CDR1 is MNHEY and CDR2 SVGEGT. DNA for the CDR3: TGTGCCAGCACGCCCTCCCACGGGGAGAACATTCAGTACTTC. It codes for CASTPSHGENIQYF.

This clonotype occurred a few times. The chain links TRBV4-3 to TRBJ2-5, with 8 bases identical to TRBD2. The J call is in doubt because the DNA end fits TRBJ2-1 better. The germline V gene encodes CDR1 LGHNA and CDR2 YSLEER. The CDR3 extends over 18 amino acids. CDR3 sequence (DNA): TGCGCCAGCAGCCAAGAAGGCCCGGGGCTAGCGGGTGGCAATGAGCAGTTCTTC. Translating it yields CASSQEGPGLAGGNEQFF.

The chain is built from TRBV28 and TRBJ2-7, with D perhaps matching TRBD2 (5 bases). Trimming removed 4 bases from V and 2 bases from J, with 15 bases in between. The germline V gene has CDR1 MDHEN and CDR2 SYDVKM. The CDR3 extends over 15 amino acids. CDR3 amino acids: CASSSISGTPYEQYF. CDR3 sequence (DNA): TGTGCCAGCAGTTCTATCAGCGGAACGCCCTACGAGCAGTACTTC. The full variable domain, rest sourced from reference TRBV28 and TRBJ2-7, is DVKVTQSSRYLVKRTGEKVFLECVQDMDHENMFWYRQDPGLGLRLIYFSYDVKMKEKGDIPEGYSVSREKKERFSLILESASTNQTSMYLCASSSISGTPYEQYFGPGTRLTVT.

This CDR3 reads CSATSGSGRETQYF. The CDR3 DNA reads as TGCAGTGCTACTAGCGGGAGCGGGCGAGAGACCCAGTACTTC. This rearrangement joins TRBV20-1 to TRBJ2-5; TRBD2 matches 10 bases. The CDR3 length is 14 residues. Germline CDR1 is DFQATT and CDR2 is SNEGSKA (reference sequence). The junction had 6 bases not matched to a gene; V was cut back by 4 bases and J by 4 bases.

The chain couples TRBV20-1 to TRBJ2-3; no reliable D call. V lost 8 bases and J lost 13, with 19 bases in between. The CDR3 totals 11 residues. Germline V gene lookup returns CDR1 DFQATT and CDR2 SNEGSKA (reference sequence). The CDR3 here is CSHLPAEREYF. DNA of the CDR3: TGCAGTCATCTGCCTGCGGAACGAGAGTATTTT.

The CDR3 sequence: CASSEPGGGNTEAFF. The CDR3 DNA is TGTGCCAGCAGTGAGCCAGGGGGCGGGAACACTGAAGCTTTCTTT. The chain combines TRBV25-1 with TRBJ1-1, with 8 bases matching TRBD1. This CDR3 is built from 15 residues. The junction had 4 bases not matched to a gene; V was cut back by 3 bases and J by 1 base. Germline-derived CDR1 and CDR2 are MGHDK and SYGVNS.

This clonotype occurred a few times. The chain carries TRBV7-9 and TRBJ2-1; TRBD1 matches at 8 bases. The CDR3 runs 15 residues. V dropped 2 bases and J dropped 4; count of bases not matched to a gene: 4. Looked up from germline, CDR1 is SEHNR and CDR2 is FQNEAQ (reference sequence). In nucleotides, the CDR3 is TGTGCCAGCAGCTTAAGGGACAGGCAATACAATGAGCAGTTCTTC. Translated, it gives CASSLRDRQYNEQFF.